The 4 T cell receptor beta chains below come from one sample, sequenced in a study of Tregs in tolerant kidney transplant recipients. TCRdb keeps only in-frame clones here, not all; method: immunoSEQ multiplex PCR. The profile shows some 74,000 clones, around 90% of them singletons. The material was Tregs from blood, obtained before the transplant. These receptors came from a human donor who received a combined kidney and bone marrow transplant.

This clone was detected once. The chain recombines TRBV5-4 with TRBJ1-2, with a tentative D call TRBD1 (5 bases). CDR1 and CDR2 (germline): SGHNT, YYREEE (reference sequence). Between the trimmed V and J ends, which lost 3 bases and 7 bases, there was a span of 16 bases. CDR3 length equals 14 residues. The CDR3 coding sequence is TGTGCCAGCAGCTCCGCTGGCTTAGGGGTTGGCTACACCTTC. It translates to CASSSAGLGVGYTF.

V and J are TRBV19 and TRBJ2-2; D unresolved. CDR1 and CDR2 (germline): LNHDA, SQIVND (reference sequence). The CDR3 spans 15 residues. Deletions cut 5 bases from V and 6 bases from J, with 16 bases between. The CDR3 is CASSPLSAAAGELFF. Here the CDR3 DNA reads TGTGCCAGTAGTCCCCTCTCTGCGGCAGCCGGGGAGCTGTTTTTT.

This clone showed up just once. The chain combines TRBV7-2 with TRBJ2-1, with 10 bases fitting TRBD2. The CDR3 length is 12 residues. V was pared by 5 bases and J by 13 bases, with 5 bases of the junction left unmatched. Germline V gene sequence: CDR1 SGHTA, CDR2 FQGNSA. DNA for the CDR3: TGTGCCAGCAGCCTTAGCGGGAGGTTTCAGTTCTTC. The encoded protein is CASSLSGRFQFF.

The rearrangement uses TRBV14 and TRBJ2-7; 7 nucleotides line up with TRBD2. The CDR3 covers 17 residues. J was trimmed by 0 bases and V by 5 bases; bases with no gene match: 13. CDR1 and CDR2 from the germline V gene are SGHDN and FVKESK. Here the CDR3 reads CASSKTSLARSSYEQYF. In nucleotides, the CDR3 is TGTGCCAGCAGCAAGACCTCACTAGCGCGGAGCTCCTACGAGCAGTACTTC.